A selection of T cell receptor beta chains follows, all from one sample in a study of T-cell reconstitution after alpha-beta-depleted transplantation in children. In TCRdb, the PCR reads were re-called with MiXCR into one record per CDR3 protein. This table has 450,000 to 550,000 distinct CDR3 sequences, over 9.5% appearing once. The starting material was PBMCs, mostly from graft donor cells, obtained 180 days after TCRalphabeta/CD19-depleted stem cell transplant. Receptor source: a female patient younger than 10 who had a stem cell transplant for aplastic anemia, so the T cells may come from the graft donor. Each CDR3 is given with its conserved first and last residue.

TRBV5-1	CASSSGHREGGNTIYF
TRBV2	CASSPDRGQETQYF
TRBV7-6	CASSYGTGGLMNTEAFF
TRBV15	CATSIRRTENTEAFF
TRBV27	CASSTPPEAGEQFF
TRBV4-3	CASSQGRRGPQETQYF
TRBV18	CASSPPQGLNSYNEQFF
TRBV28	CASSFTGFSHEQYF
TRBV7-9	CASLEDYGYTF
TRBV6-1	CASRRDTDYGYTF
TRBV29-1	CSVERDRGTYGYTF
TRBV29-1	CSVRGTMNTGELFF
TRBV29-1	CSVGGIGAEAFF
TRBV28	CASRQGFNSPLHF
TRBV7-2	CASSFPMGGTKETQYF
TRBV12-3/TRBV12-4	CASSLRGGYQPQHF
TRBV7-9	CASSLTKRALVTDTQYF
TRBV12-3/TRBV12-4	CASTKTGRYGYTF
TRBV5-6	CASGAPTDTQYF
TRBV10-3	CAIWTNNEQFF
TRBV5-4	CASSSYPGTGGSDTQYF
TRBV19	CASSIQGTFPGELFF
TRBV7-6	CASSLIDRTSSYNEQFF
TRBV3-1	CASSPGTPHNEQFF
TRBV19	CASSGGEEQETQYF
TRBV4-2	CASSPRAGGPTGELFF
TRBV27	CASSARLADPTYEQYF
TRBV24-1	CATSDGMQGAWGEQFF
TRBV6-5	CASSYSPAGKNIQYF
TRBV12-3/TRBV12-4	CASSPLAAEQYF
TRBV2	CASVERAGGKNIQYF
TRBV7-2	CASSRSGASYEQYF
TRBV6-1	CASATSGSTDTQYF
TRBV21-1	CASSRGQHEAFF
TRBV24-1	CATSDMGRSADTQYF
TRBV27	CASSTGTGDHNEQFF
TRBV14	CASSQDSRLAGSDTQYF
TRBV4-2	CASSPRGGGPSYEQYF
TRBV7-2	CASSLDPRGSAEAFF
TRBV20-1	CSATPGLRTDTQYF
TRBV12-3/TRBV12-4	CASALGITDTQYF
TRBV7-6	CASSFRDRGLAEAFF
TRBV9	CASSVASRLGANEQFF
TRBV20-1	CSARETGTGVNTEAFF
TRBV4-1	CASSQGRLAGVTGELFF
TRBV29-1	CSVREYPGELFF
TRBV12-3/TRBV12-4	CASSLVGSGWEAFF
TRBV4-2	CASSQERSTARFTGELFF
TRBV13	CASSGPGVLGLGTSHEQFF
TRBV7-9	CASSPDGVNQPQHF
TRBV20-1	CSAKEGGRSPLHF
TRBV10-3	CAISESSAGFQETQYF
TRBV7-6	CASSPPMGLAGGDTSTDTQYF
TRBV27	CASSLIVGPKTAEQYF
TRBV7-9	CASSLALGQGGYTF
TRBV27	CASSPTTSGSYEQYF
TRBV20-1	CSARKEMGADGYTF